This T cell receptor beta chain originates from a study of shared clonotypes between healthy human individuals. Clones were sequenced by immunoSEQ multiplex PCR, and TCRdb holds only the in-frame ones, with some missing. The data show some 2 million clones, with around 96% seen just once and about 1.1% held by the top ten. Naive CD8 cells comprised CD45RO-negative, CCR7-positively selected cells, excluding terminally differentiated effector memory CD45RA+ cells. Nashville, Tennessee was home to all donors, each a Caucasian adult. Trimming at V came to 6 bases and at J to 7 bases, leaving 7 bases not matched to a gene. CDR1 is MDHEN and CDR2 is SYDVKM in the germline V gene. This CDR3 has 14 residues.

The chain has TRBV28 and TRBJ1-4, with TRBD1 identical over 8 bases. This clonotype was obtained from a man aged 18 to 29 in good health. Sequences were obtained from naive CD8+ T cells sorted from blood. For the CDR3, the DNA is TGTGCCAGCAGAGCCAGGACAGGGTCTGAAAAACTGTTTTTT. Residues: CASRARTGSEKLFF.